This record concerns one TCR beta chain sequence. What it recognizes is unknown. Clones were sequenced by immunoSEQ multiplex PCR, and TCRdb holds only the in-frame ones, with some missing. Of over 75,000 clones listed, about 82% are singletons. The data are from a study of a mutant IDH1 vaccine in newly diagnosed glioma. Study summary: Treated patients had a mean age of around 40 years and a sex split that was approximately 62% male and roughly 40% female. Most patients had radiochemotherapy with temozolomide before enrollment; others had one alone. Study-wide results and limits: Changes in top peripheral clonotypes did not appear linked to pseudoprogression. Among all patients, vaccine-induced immune responses occurred in 85% to 95%.

Germline values: CDR1 LGHNA, CDR2 YSLEER. The V end lost 3 bases, the J end lost 0 bases, and 12 bases lay between the germline ends. CDR3 length equals 16 residues. Time point of the sample: baseline, week 1 (first vaccination visit). Treatment noted: pre-vaccination baseline after standard-of-care therapy. Sequenced here: PBMCs, sampled from a glioma patient treated with radiotherapy, temozolomide or both. The receptor comes from a middle-aged man with glioma. The V and J genes are TRBV4-3 and TRBJ1-3; no reliable D call. The CDR3 region has the DNA TGCGCCAGCAGCCAGAACTCGCGCTTCTCTGGAAACACCATATATTTT. Protein: CASSQNSRFSGNTIYF.